These 31 T cell receptor beta chains share one sample of origin, sequenced in a study of blood T cell repertoires in COVID-19. Sequencing was performed with immunoSEQ multiplex PCR; in TCRdb, only in-frame clones are kept and a portion is missing. The sample carries over 200,000 clones, approximately 86% recorded once. The specimen sequenced was peripheral blood. These receptors all come from a man aged 18 to 35 with active or convalescent COVID-19.

V usage is TRBV10-3 and J usage is TRBJ2-1; perhaps TRBD2 as D (5 bases). Germline V gene lookup returns CDR1 ENHRY and CDR2 SYGVKD. The V end was cut by 1 base, the J end by 4 bases, with 14 bases between. The CDR3 consists of 16 residues. In DNA, the CDR3 is TGTGCCATCAGTGAGTACGTCAGTCCGGGGTACAATGAGCAGTTCTTC. Its protein product is CAISEYVSPGYNEQFF.

This sequence joins TRBV28 and TRBJ2-7; perhaps TRBD1 as D (6 bases). V was cut by 6 bases and J by 3 bases, with 18 bases left in between. The CDR3 covers 15 residues. The V gene's germline CDR1 is MDHEN and CDR2 SYDVKM. The CDR3 loop reads CASSSPYRGGYEQYF. DNA for the CDR3: TGTGCCAGCAGCTCCCCATACAGAGGGGGCTACGAGCAGTACTTC.

V usage is TRBV30 and J usage is TRBJ2-1, with 9 bases fitting TRBD2. The V segment lost 4 bases and the J segment 6 bases; nucleotides outside the gene matches: 10. CDR1 is GTSNPN and CDR2 is SVGIG in the germline V gene (reference sequence). This CDR3 has 15 amino acids. The CDR3: CAWTRGGAEGNEQFF. The CDR3 DNA sequence: TGTGCCTGGACGCGGGGGGGCGCGGAAGGCAATGAGCAGTTCTTC.

In its sample, this clone was seen once. The chain combines TRBV9 with TRBJ1-2; the match to TRBD1 covers 8 bases. The junction had 18 bases not matched to a gene; V was cut back by 3 bases and J by 8 bases. The CDR3 sequence is 17 residues long. Germline lookup yields CDR1 SGDLS and CDR2 YYNGEE. CDR3 region: CASSARPSDRGVRGYTF. DNA of the CDR3: TGTGCCAGCAGCGCCCGTCCCAGTGACAGGGGAGTGCGAGGCTACACCTTC. The whole variable domain, remainder taken from reference TRBV9 and TRBJ1-2, is DSGVTQTPKHLITATGQRVTLRCSPRSGDLSVYWYQQSLDQGLQFLIQYYNGEERAKGNILERFSAQQFPDLHSELNLSSLELGDSALYFCASSARPSDRGVRGYTFGSGTRLTVV.

Only one count was recorded for this clone. The rearrangement joins TRBV2 to TRBJ2-5, with 11 bases lining up with TRBD1. The CDR3 sequence is 14 residues long. V was pared by 8 bases and J by 4 bases, with 6 bases of the junction left unmatched. The V gene's germline CDR1 is SNHLY and CDR2 FYNNEI. CDR3 loop: CASRLGTGGETQYF. CDR3 in DNA: TGTGCCAGCCGGCTCGGGACAGGGGGAGAGACCCAGTACTTC. Variable domain in full (rest from reference TRBV2 and TRBJ2-5): EPEVTQTPSHQVTQMGQEVILRCVPISNHLYFYWYRQILGQKVEFLVSFYNNEISEKSEIFDDQFSVERPDGSNFTLKIRSTKLEDSAMYFCASRLGTGGETQYFGPGTRLLVL.

CDR3 DNA: TGTGCCAGCAGCTTAAACGGACTAGCGGGAACCTACGAGCAGTACTTC. Its protein is CASSLNGLAGTYEQYF. This chain joins TRBV7-6 and TRBJ2-7; TRBD2 agrees at 12 bases. After removal of 2 bases from V and 2 bases from J, the junction contained 4 bases not matched to a gene. Germline values: CDR1 SGHVS, CDR2 FNYEAQ. The CDR3 runs 16 residues.

This clone was recorded only once. V is TRBV5-4 and J is TRBJ1-6; maybe TRBD1 (6 bases). The CDR3 runs 15 residues. V was shortened by 0 bases and J by 7 bases, with 11 bases between the two germline ends. Germline values: CDR1 SGHNT, CDR2 YYREEE (reference sequence). The CDR3 is CASSLGGPGNSPLHF. In nucleotides, the CDR3 is TGTGCCAGCAGCTTGGGGGGGCCCGGGAATTCACCCCTCCACTTT.

This rearrangement joins TRBV4-1 to TRBJ2-7; the match to TRBD2 covers 9 bases. The V segment lost 1 base and the J segment 5 bases; nucleotides outside the gene matches: 9. CDR3 length: 16 residues. Germline values: CDR1 MGHRA, CDR2 YSYEKL. The CDR3 loop is CASSQGPGLAGDEQYF. CDR3 coding DNA: TGCGCCAGCAGCCAAGGGCCGGGACTAGCAGGCGACGAGCAGTACTTC.

The chain combines TRBV7-3 with TRBJ2-1; 9 positions agree with TRBD2. V lost 5 bases to trimming and J lost 10 bases; unmatched junction nucleotides: 15. The CDR3 contains 16 residues. In germline, CDR1 is SGHTA, CDR2 FQGTGA. The CDR3 region has the DNA TGTGCCAGCAGCCCGCAGGGGACTAGCACGGGAGGGGAGCAGTTCTTC. This codes for CASSPQGTSTGGEQFF.

This chain connects TRBV28 to TRBJ1-5; D is possibly TRBD1 (5 bases). This CDR3 is 13 amino acids long. Trimming took off 4 bases at V and 4 bases at J, with 8 bases between the two ends. The V gene's germline CDR1 is MDHEN and CDR2 SYDVKM. The CDR3 spells CASSSQDNQPQHF. The CDR3 DNA is TGTGCCAGCAGTTCACAGGATAATCAGCCCCAGCATTTT.

The chain joins TRBV5-1 to TRBJ1-3; unclear D gene. This CDR3 comprises 17 residues. The V and J ends lost 0 bases and 1 base respectively, with 14 bases between them. Germline CDR1 reads SGHRS; CDR2 reads YFSETQ. Here the CDR3 reads CASSLDLATKSGNTIYF. DNA of the CDR3: TGCGCCAGCAGCTTGGACCTGGCTACTAAGTCTGGAAACACCATATATTTT.

This clone has just a few counts. The chain uses TRBV9 and TRBJ1-2, with D perhaps matching TRBD1 (6 bases). The V end was cut by 4 bases, the J end by 6 bases, with 10 bases between. Germline V gene lookup returns CDR1 SGDLS and CDR2 YYNGEE. The CDR3 has 12 amino acids. The CDR3 DNA reads TGTGCCAGCAGCTTACAGGGTAATGGCTACACCTTC. This gives the protein CASSLQGNGYTF.

The table lists this clone with a count of one. The chain carries TRBV20-1 and TRBJ2-1; 8 nucleotides match TRBD1. This CDR3 is built from 15 residues. Germline CDR1 and CDR2: DFQATT and SNEGSKA (reference sequence). V was clipped by 3 bases and J by 1 base; unmatched bases: 5. Written as DNA, the CDR3 is TGCAGTGCTAGTTTGACAGGGGAGTCCTACAATGAGCAGTTCTTC. Amino acid sequence: CSASLTGESYNEQFF.

This chain uses TRBV29-1 with TRBJ1-2; 10 bases map to TRBD1. V lost 7 bases, J lost 7 bases, and 15 bases stayed unmatched. Germline V gives CDR1 SQVTM, CDR2 ANQGSEA. The length of the CDR3 is 15 residues. In DNA, the CDR3 is TGCAGCGCAGATACCGGGACAGGGGAACTAAGTGGCTACACCTTC. This codes for CSADTGTGELSGYTF. Combining the CDR3 with reference TRBV29-1 and TRBJ1-2 gives the whole variable domain SAVISQKPSRDICQRGTSLTIQCQVDSQVTMMFWYRQQPGQSLTLIATANQGSEATYESGFVIDKFPISRPNLTFSTLTVSNMSPEDSSIYLCSADTGTGELSGYTFGSGTRLTVV.

The chain uses TRBV19 and TRBJ1-5; a possible D gene is TRBD1 (6 bases). The CDR3 runs 15 residues. Per germline, CDR1 LNHDA and CDR2 SQIVND (reference sequence). The V end was cut by 4 bases, the J end by 7 bases, with 17 bases between. The CDR3 loop reads CASSNTVQGNQPQHF. In DNA, the CDR3 is TGTGCCAGTAGTAACACCGTCCAGGGGAACCAGCCCCAGCATTTT.

The chain combines TRBV7-8 with TRBJ2-1; TRBD2 matches at 8 bases. This CDR3 is built from 15 residues. Trimming cost V 3 bases and J 5 bases; bases outside gene matches: 6. Germline V gene sequence: CDR1 SGHVS, CDR2 FQNEAQ. CDR3 nucleotide sequence: TGTGCCAGCAGCTTTCCCGGGAGGGGGAACAATGAGCAGTTCTTC. It specifies CASSFPGRGNNEQFF.

Here the CDR3 reads CAISESAGRSYNEQFF. DNA for the CDR3: TGTGCCATCAGTGAGTCTGCGGGCCGGTCCTACAATGAGCAGTTCTTC. The rearrangement joins TRBV10-3 to TRBJ2-1; D possibly corresponds to TRBD2 (5 bases). Deletions cut 0 bases from V and 1 base from J, with 10 bases between. CDR1 is ENHRY and CDR2 is SYGVKD in the germline V gene. This CDR3 is built from 16 residues.

The chain is built from TRBV2 and TRBJ1-2; 8 bases line up with TRBD1. Germline CDR1 and CDR2: SNHLY and FYNNEI. The CDR3 consists of 13 residues. J was trimmed by 0 bases and V by 8 bases; bases with no gene match: 2. CDR3 nucleotide sequence: TGTGCCAGCGGGGACAGGCCTAACTATGGCTACACCTTC. This sequence encodes CASGDRPNYGYTF.

The chain carries TRBV19 and TRBJ2-6; 8 bases line up with TRBD2. The germline gives CDR1 LNHDA, CDR2 SQIVND (reference sequence). V lost 10 bases and J lost 4; bases outside the gene matches: 9. This CDR3 contains 15 residues. The CDR3 spells CATGGANLGANVLTF. The DNA for the CDR3 is TGTGCCACCGGGGGGGCCAACCTGGGGGCCAACGTCCTGACTTTC.

The count of this clone is one. The gene calls are TRBV6-2 or TRBV6-3 and TRBJ2-7, with no clear D. CDR3 length: 14 amino acids. The germline V gene encodes CDR1 MNHEY and CDR2 SVGEGT. The ends were cut back, 5 bases at V and 0 bases at J, with 11 bases in the middle. DNA for the CDR3: TGTGCCAGCAGTCCCCGAGTAACCTCCTACGAGCAGTACTTC. Protein product: CASSPRVTSYEQYF.

The CDR3 loop reads CASSLDSANEQFF. The CDR3 nucleotides read TGTGCCAGCAGCTTAGACTCCGCCAATGAGCAGTTCTTC. The chain links TRBV11-1 to TRBJ2-1; D not resolved. The V gene lost 1 base and the J gene lost 6 bases, with 7 bases spanning the gap. Germline V gene lookup returns CDR1 SGHAT and CDR2 FQDESV (reference sequence). This CDR3 is built from 13 residues.

V and J are TRBV5-1 and TRBJ2-7; no clear D. This CDR3 has 14 amino acids. Germline assignment: CDR1 SGHRS and CDR2 YFSETQ. The ends were cut back, 1 base at V and 2 bases at J, with 10 bases in the middle. CDR3 sequence: CASSLSVRAYEQYF. The CDR3 DNA reads TGCGCCAGCAGCTTGAGCGTCCGAGCCTACGAGCAGTACTTC.

V usage is TRBV7-2 and J usage is TRBJ1-1; D unclear. The germline V gene has CDR1 SGHTA and CDR2 FQGNSA. V was clipped by 1 base and J by 1 base, with 7 bases between them. CDR3 length: 14 residues. The CDR3 here is CASSLGNRNTEAFF. DNA of the CDR3: TGTGCCAGCAGCTTAGGTAACAGGAACACTGAAGCTTTCTTT.

This sequence joins TRBV11-2 and TRBJ2-3; 9 bases map to TRBD2. The germline gives CDR1 SGHAT, CDR2 FQNNGV. CDR3 length equals 18 residues. Trimming removed 1 base from V and 0 bases from J; junction bases left unmatched: 8. The CDR3 nucleotides read TGTGCCAGCAGCTTAGGACCGGGTCTAGCGGGGAGCACAGATACGCAGTATTTT. Protein: CASSLGPGLAGSTDTQYF.

This rearrangement joins TRBV3-1 (or the pseudogene TRBV3-2) to TRBJ2-1, with 8 positions matching TRBD2. V lost 0 bases to trimming and J lost 4 bases; unmatched junction nucleotides: 5. This CDR3 has 16 residues. The V gene's germline CDR1 is LGHDT and CDR2 YNNKEL (reference sequence). The CDR3 DNA sequence: TGTGCCAGCAGCCAAGATCTCGGGAGGGCGTACAATGAGCAGTTCTTC. It is translated as CASSQDLGRAYNEQFF.

The rearrangement uses TRBV30 and TRBJ2-1, with TRBD2 matching over 8 bases. Germline loops: CDR1 GTSNPN, CDR2 SVGIG (reference sequence). The CDR3 consists of 14 residues. The junction had 8 bases not matched to a gene; V was cut back by 2 bases and J by 8 bases. Here the CDR3 reads CAWSRLAGGDEQFF. In DNA, the CDR3 is TGTGCCTGGAGTCGGCTAGCGGGTGGGGATGAGCAGTTCTTC.

In its sample, this clone was seen once. V usage is TRBV6-1 and J usage is TRBJ1-1, with a possible D match to TRBD1 (5 bases). The V end was cut by 1 base, the J end by 2 bases, with 11 bases between. The germline V gene encodes CDR1 MNHNS and CDR2 SASEGT. The CDR3 length is 15 residues. The CDR3 loop reads CASSEEGRVNTEAFF. CDR3 DNA sequence: TGTGCCAGCAGTGAAGAGGGCAGGGTCAACACTGAAGCTTTCTTT.

This chain connects TRBV10-3 to TRBJ2-3; TRBD1 might be the D (5 bases). V shed 3 bases and J shed 5 bases, with 6 bases lying between them. CDR1 is ENHRY and CDR2 is SYGVKD in the germline V gene. This CDR3 spans 12 amino acids. The CDR3 region is CAISERGDTQYF. The CDR3 bases are TGTGCCATCAGTGAAAGGGGAGATACGCAGTATTTT.

This chain uses TRBV27 with TRBJ1-3; D gene ambiguous. V was shortened by 6 bases and J by 0 bases, with 12 bases between the two germline ends. This CDR3 has 15 residues. CDR1 is MNHEY and CDR2 is SMNVEV in the germline V gene (reference sequence). The CDR3 bases are TGTGCCAGCAGGCTCCTGGGCAACTCTGGAAACACCATATATTTT. Protein sequence: CASRLLGNSGNTIYF.

The chain employs TRBV3-1 (or the pseudogene TRBV3-2) and TRBJ2-2; D uncertain. Between the trimmed V and J ends, which lost 0 bases and 7 bases, there was a span of 15 bases. Germline CDR1 is LGHDT and CDR2 is YNNKEL (reference sequence). The CDR3 spans 16 residues. Here the CDR3 DNA reads TGTGCCAGCAGCCAAGATCAAGGTCTAGAGCTCGGGGAGCTGTTTTTT. Translating it yields CASSQDQGLELGELFF.

The chain has TRBV5-1 and TRBJ2-7; D is perhaps TRBD1 (5 bases). Germline V CDR1 and CDR2: SGHRS, YFSETQ. The CDR3 covers 17 residues. V was cut by 4 bases and J by 0 bases, with 20 bases left in between. The CDR3 loop is CASSPLSWGEPSYEQYF. CDR3 DNA sequence: TGCGCCAGCAGCCCCCTAAGTTGGGGCGAACCCTCCTACGAGCAGTACTTC. The complete variable domain, with remaining parts taken from reference TRBV5-1 and TRBJ2-7, reads KAGVTQTPRYLIKTRGQQVTLSCSPISGHRSVSWYQQTPGQGLQFLFEYFSETQRNKGNFPGRFSGRQFSNSRSEMNVSTLELGDSALYLCASSPLSWGEPSYEQYFGPGTRLTVT.